These 18 T cell receptor beta chains were all obtained from the same sample, sequenced in a study of OX40 agonist ivuxolimab in advanced cancers. Generated by immunoSEQ multiplex PCR, the TCRdb table keeps only in-frame clones and is missing some. The data show under 200,000 clones, 85% to 95% seen once. The source material was CD4+ or CD8+ T cells sorted from blood, sampled in a trial of the OX40 agonist ivuxolimab. Receptors were obtained from an adult with an advanced solid tumor such as melanoma, head and neck, liver or kidney cancer.

This rearrangement joins TRBV7-3 to TRBJ2-7, with 9 bases lining up with TRBD2. The V segment lost 0 bases and the J segment 3 bases; nucleotides outside the gene matches: 6. Germline V CDR1 and CDR2: SGHTA, FQGTGA. The CDR3 extends over 16 amino acids. The CDR3: CASSLTGASGNYEQYF. The CDR3 coding sequence is TGTGCCAGCAGCTTAACGGGGGCTAGCGGGAACTACGAGCAGTACTTC.

V gene TRBV6-1 combines with J gene TRBJ2-7, with TRBD2 identical over 8 bases. Germline loops: CDR1 MNHNS, CDR2 SASEGT. The CDR3 is made up of 12 amino acids. V lost 4 bases to trimming and J lost 9 bases; unmatched junction nucleotides: 5. The CDR3 nucleotides read TGTGCCAGCAGTGCCTTGGGACTAGGGCAGTACTTC. Encoded protein: CASSALGLGQYF.

This chain connects TRBV6-5 to TRBJ1-1, with 8 bases identical to TRBD1. The CDR3 is 13 residues long. Germline V gives CDR1 MNHEY, CDR2 SVGAGI. The J segment lost 1 base and the V segment lost 10 bases, leaving 5 bases of the junction unmatched. The CDR3 sequence is CATKDRANTEAFF. The CDR3 nucleotides are TGTGCCACTAAGGACAGGGCGAACACTGAAGCTTTCTTT.

V and J are TRBV4-3 and TRBJ2-2, with 11 positions matching TRBD1. The CDR3 sequence is 16 residues long. Germline values: CDR1 LGHNA, CDR2 YSLEER. Losses at the gene ends were 2 bases for V and 4 bases for J; bases not matched to a gene: 3. The CDR3 DNA is TGCGCCAGCAGCCAAAGGACAGGGGGCGGCACCGGGGAGCTGTTTTTT. It translates to CASSQRTGGGTGELFF.

This clone was recorded only once. The rearrangement links TRBV7-8 to TRBJ2-1, with D unclear. V was pared by 5 bases and J by 0 bases, with 17 bases between. Germline V gives CDR1 SGHVS, CDR2 FQNEAQ. The CDR3 loop spans 17 amino acids. The CDR3, as DNA: TGTGCCAGCAGCCCCCGCGACCTTCTGAGCTCCTACAATGAGCAGTTCTTC. Translating gives CASSPRDLLSSYNEQFF. The variable domain in full, completed from reference TRBV7-8 and TRBJ2-1, reads GAGVSQSPRYKVAKRGQDVALRCDPISGHVSLFWYQQALGQGPEFLTYFQNEAQLDKSGLPSDRFFAERPEGSVSTLKIQRTQQEDSAVYLCASSPRDLLSSYNEQFFGPGTRLTVL.

This clone was observed once. The J gene is TRBJ1-1, the V gene TRBV29-1, with D maybe TRBD1 (5 bases). This CDR3 region has 13 residues. Trimming left V 4 bases short and J 9 bases short, with 18 bases between. Germline V lookup: CDR1 SQVTM, CDR2 ANQGSEA. The DNA for the CDR3 is TGCAGCGTTGGGACAAGGGCCACTGGGCAAGCTTTCTTT. It specifies CSVGTRATGQAFF.

A single count supports this clone. The chain recombines TRBV15 with TRBJ1-1; no reliable D call. Trimming stripped 1 base from V and 4 bases from J, with 10 bases between. The length of the CDR3 is 14 residues. In germline, CDR1 is LNHNV, CDR2 YYDKDF (reference sequence). CDR3 bases: TGTGCCACCAGCAGAGGAAGGGTGGGCACTGAAGCTTTCTTT. It encodes CATSRGRVGTEAFF.

The rearrangement uses TRBV10-3 and TRBJ2-3; tentative D call: TRBD2 (6 bases). This CDR3 is 15 amino acids long. CDR1 is ENHRY and CDR2 is SYGVKD in the germline V gene. The ends were cut back, 6 bases at V and 4 bases at J, with 17 bases in the middle. The DNA of the CDR3 is TGTGCCATCAGGGGGACTCCTCGAGGCCCAGATACGCAGTATTTT. This translates into CAIRGTPRGPDTQYF.

The chain uses TRBV28 and TRBJ1-1, with D perhaps TRBD1 (6 bases). CDR3 length equals 15 residues. Trimming left V 5 bases short and J 3 bases short, with 16 bases between. CDR1 and CDR2 from the germline V gene are MDHEN and SYDVKM. The CDR3 region is CASSPPHRGDTEAFF. DNA of the CDR3: TGTGCCAGCAGTCCTCCGCATAGGGGGGACACTGAAGCTTTCTTT.

This chain links TRBV30 with TRBJ2-6; 8 positions agree with TRBD1. This CDR3 has 19 residues. V was clipped by 4 bases and J by 0 bases; unmatched bases: 14. Germline V CDR1 and CDR2: GTSNPN, SVGIG (reference sequence). The CDR3 protein is CAWTKQGTGAFSGANVLTF. CDR3 DNA sequence: TGTGCCTGGACCAAGCAAGGGACAGGCGCATTCTCTGGGGCCAACGTCCTGACTTTC.

This sequence joins TRBV6-6 and TRBJ1-4; TRBD1 agrees at 7 bases. Germline trimming cut 6 bases from V and 7 bases from J; bases unmatched to any gene: 5. The CDR3 has 13 residues. Germline V gene data show CDR1 as MNHNY and CDR2 as SVGAGI (reference sequence). The DNA for the CDR3 is TGTGCCAGCAGGGGGACAGTATCTGAAAAACTGTTTTTT. It codes for CASRGTVSEKLFF.

The chain links TRBV28 to TRBJ2-1; 11 bases are a match to TRBD2. Trimming removed 8 bases from V and 7 bases from J; junction bases left unmatched: 4. Germline V lookup: CDR1 MDHEN, CDR2 SYDVKM. This CDR3 has 13 amino acids. This CDR3 reads CASYLAGGNEQFF. In DNA, the CDR3 is TGTGCCAGCTATCTAGCGGGGGGTAATGAGCAGTTCTTC.

V usage is TRBV28 and J usage is TRBJ1-4; TRBD1 is a possible D gene (6 bases). The CDR3 extends over 15 amino acids. Per germline, CDR1 MDHEN and CDR2 SYDVKM. Trimming cost V 5 bases and J 0 bases, with 10 bases left between them. CDR3 amino acids: CASSLKGATNEKLFF. In DNA, the CDR3 is TGTGCCAGCAGTCTCAAGGGGGCAACTAATGAAAAACTGTTTTTT.

The chain combines TRBV7-2 with TRBJ1-3; D ambiguous. The CDR3 runs 14 residues. V gave up 5 bases and J gave up 3 bases, with 11 bases separating them. Germline CDR1 is SGHTA and CDR2 is FQGNSA. The DNA for the CDR3 is TGTGCCAGCAGCACGCCATGGATTGGAAACACCATATATTTT. Protein: CASSTPWIGNTIYF.

The chain is built from TRBV6-1 and TRBJ1-2; weak D call: TRBD1 (5 bases). Germline CDR1 MNHNS, CDR2 SASEGT. The CDR3 contains 14 residues. The V gene lost 1 base and the J gene lost 2 bases, with 8 bases spanning the gap. The CDR3 bases are TGTGCCAGCAGTGAAGGGAGGGGAAACTATGGCTACACCTTC. Protein sequence: CASSEGRGNYGYTF.

The chain recombines TRBV7-3 with TRBJ2-3; possible D gene TRBD2, 5 bases. The CDR3 runs 13 residues. Trimming removed 5 bases at V and 6 bases at J, with 12 bases between. Germline V gene data show CDR1 as SGHTA and CDR2 as FQGTGA. The CDR3 reads CASSPRGMDTQYF. The CDR3 DNA is TGTGCCAGCAGCCCCCGAGGGATGGATACGCAGTATTTT.

The rearrangement uses TRBV5-4 and TRBJ2-1; 10 bases agree with TRBD1. This CDR3 is 15 amino acids long. After removal of 2 bases from V and 6 bases from J, the junction contained 5 bases not matched to a gene. Germline V gene sequence: CDR1 SGHNT, CDR2 YYREEE (reference sequence). CDR3 residues: CASSFGTGVGNEQFF. CDR3 nucleotide sequence: TGTGCCAGCAGCTTCGGGACAGGGGTGGGCAATGAGCAGTTCTTC.

The rearrangement uses TRBV7-2 and TRBJ2-4; maybe TRBD1 (6 bases). The V end lost 2 bases, the J end lost 0 bases, and 17 bases lay between the germline ends. The CDR3 spans 18 residues. Germline V gene data show CDR1 as SGHTA and CDR2 as FQGNSA. CDR3 DNA: TGTGCCAGCAGCTTATACGGCGTGGACAGTTCAGCCAAAAACATTCAGTACTTC. Encoded protein: CASSLYGVDSSAKNIQYF. Full variable domain (remainder filled in from reference TRBV7-2 and TRBJ2-4): GAGVSQSPSNKVTEKGKDVELRCDPISGHTALYWYRQSLGQGLEFLIYFQGNSAPDKSGLPSDRFSAERTGGSVSTLTIQRTQQEDSAVYLCASSLYGVDSSAKNIQYFGAGTRLSVL.